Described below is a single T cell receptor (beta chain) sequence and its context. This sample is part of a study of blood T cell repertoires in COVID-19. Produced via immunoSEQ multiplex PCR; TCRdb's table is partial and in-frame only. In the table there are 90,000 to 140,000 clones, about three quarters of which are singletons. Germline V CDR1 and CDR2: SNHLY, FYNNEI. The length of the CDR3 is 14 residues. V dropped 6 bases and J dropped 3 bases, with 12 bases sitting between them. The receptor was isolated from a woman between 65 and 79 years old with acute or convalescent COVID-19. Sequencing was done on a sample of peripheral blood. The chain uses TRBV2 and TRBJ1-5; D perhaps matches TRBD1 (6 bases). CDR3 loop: CASSLTGFNQPQHF. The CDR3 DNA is TGTGCCAGCAGCCTGACAGGCTTCAATCAGCCCCAGCATTTT. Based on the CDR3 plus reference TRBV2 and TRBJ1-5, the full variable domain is EPEVTQTPSHQVTQMGQEVILRCVPISNHLYFYWYRQILGQKVEFLVSFYNNEISEKSEIFDDQFSVERPDGSNFTLKIRSTKLEDSAMYFCASSLTGFNQPQHFGDGTRLSIL.